This T cell receptor beta chain derives from a study of Ad26.COV2.S vaccination and SARS-CoV-2 variants (dated by TCRdb to about 2021). Context from the whole study: Donors in the vaccine arm were drawn from COV1001, a multicentre, randomized, double-blind, placebo-controlled phase I-IIa trial testing Ad26.COV2.S in healthy adults. Trial participants were randomized into five groups of five: low-dose or high-dose Ad26.COV2.S given once or twice, or placebo on both occasions. Throughout the experiments and outcome assessment, investigators stayed blinded to trial group allocation. The TCR-sequenced set comprised approximately 30 samples: some 20 Ad26.COV2.S vaccine recipients, 5 placebo recipients and 8 SARS-CoV-2 convalescent individuals. The specificity and breadth of SARS-CoV-2-reactive T cell receptors after Ad26.COV2.S vaccination were assessed by TCRbeta repertoire sequencing. Dosing of Ad26.COV2.S was intramuscular, at either 5x10^10 or 1x10^11 viral particles, delivered as one shot or as two shots spaced 56 days apart.

The study at large found these results: Ad26.COV2.S recipients had higher spike-specific TCR breadth than placebo recipients (P = 0.0014). Substantial breadth of spike-specific CD8+ and CD4+ T cell responses was reported after vaccination. Comparing responses between vaccine doses or regimens was not something the study was powered to do. It was noted by the authors that total T cell responses may have been underestimated by the TCR breadth and depth analyses. Non-spike TCR breadth was comparable between vaccine and placebo recipients, consistent with the vaccine containing only spike.

To note about this clone: Its antigen is currently not known. No base-level quality is on record; no much larger clone is a single base apart.

Per the publication, the treatment or condition label means: around 19 received Ad26.COV2.S at low or high dose, single or two shots; about 5 received placebo; per-sample allocation not given. Repertoires of vaccine and placebo recipients were sequenced from samples taken on day 63 after the first injection. Cohort 1b enrolled about two dozen adults aged 18-55 years at a single site in Boston, USA, between 29 July and 7 August 2020. Ad26.COV2.S was a replication-incompetent adenovirus type 26 vector that expressed a prefusion-stabilized SARS-CoV-2 spike protein derived from the original Wuhan strain. The immunoSEQ Assay was used to sequence TCRbeta CDR3 regions. After extraction, genomic DNA underwent amplification by bias-controlled multiplex PCR, followed by high-throughput sequencing. The source study handled its data this way. To quantify the absolute abundance of every unique TCRbeta CDR3 region, sequences were collapsed and filtered. T cell fraction was estimated by normalizing TCRbeta template counts to usable DNA, with usable DNA measured through amplification of reference genes found in all nucleated cells. Repertoire TCRs were annotated as SARS-CoV-2-specific by exact matching of V gene, CDR3 amino acid sequence and J gene to a known reactive TCR set. The reference SARS-CoV-2 TCR set was derived from MIRA and filtered for enrichment in COVID-19-positive ImmuneCODE repertoires, a step that removed public or cross-reactive TCRs. Based on the MIRA antigens, annotated TCRs were further analysed at the level of specific ORF or position within ORF. Breadth was defined as the number of annotated unique rearrangements divided by the total number of unique productive rearrangements, and depth was defined as the summed frequency of the annotated unique rearrangements. Two-sided Wilcoxon rank-sum tests were used to compare TCR breadth between groups. Entries here come from immuneACCESS through TCRdb and include only in-frame sequences with V and J called. Some clones fail to appear in such tables; in the studies checked, an unresolved V gene covers under half of the shortfall, and the cause of the remainder is unknown. That table supplies the V and J calls and clone size; D and trimming were determined from the DNA. This sample comprises approximately 350,000 clones, roughly four fifths of them detected only once. The biggest ten clones account for about 7.4% of the sample.

Sample: peripheral blood, taken in a trial of Ad26.COV2.S vaccine versus placebo. The sequence derives from a person aged 18-60 years who received the Ad26.COV2.S COVID-19 vaccine or a placebo.

The CDR3 here reads CASSQTEYYGYTF. Here is the DNA: TGTGCCAGCAGCCAGACGGAATACTATGGCTACACCTTC. Rearrangement joined TRBV3-1 (or the pseudogene TRBV3-2) to TRBJ1-2, with the D gene uncertain. V is clipped by 3 bases and J by 3 bases, and the sequence between their germline boundaries is 8 bases long. The CDR3 contains 13 residues, cysteine and phenylalanine counted. Only the CDR3 DNA is retained, 39 bases long and in frame from the first base. The germline V gene (reference sequence) sets CDR1 to LGHDT and CDR2 to YNNKEL.